The 2 T cell receptor beta chains in this list originate from one sample, sequenced in a study of blood T cell repertoires in COVID-19 (dated by TCRdb to 2018 to 2021). The library was built by means of the immunoSEQ multiplex PCR assay. TCRdb mirrors the immuneACCESS table, restricted to in-frame sequences. Some clones are absent from its copies; in checked studies, under half trace to an unresolved V gene, and the reason for the others is unknown. The sample contains 100,000 to 150,000 clones, 65% to 85% of them found a single time. The ten largest clones represent around 5.6% of the sample. What was sequenced was peripheral blood. These receptor sequences come from a man older than 75 with active or convalescent COVID-19.

The chain couples TRBV7-9 to TRBJ2-1; 12 bases fit TRBD2. CDR1 is SEHNR, CDR2 FQNEAQ, per germline (reference sequence). The J segment lost 2 bases and the V segment lost 5 bases, leaving 7 bases of the junction unmatched. This CDR3 region has 17 residues. CDR3 in DNA: TGTGCCAGCAGCCCGACTAGCGGGGGAGCACCCTACAATGAGCAGTTCTTC. This encodes CASSPTSGGAPYNEQFF.

This sequence joins TRBV6-2 or TRBV6-3 and TRBJ2-7, with 11 positions matching TRBD1. The length of the CDR3 is 13 residues. CDR1 is MNHEY and CDR2 is SVGEGT in the germline V gene. Losses at the gene ends were 4 bases for V and 6 bases for J; bases not matched to a gene: 2. CDR3 residues: CASSWTGGGEQYF. CDR3 bases: TGTGCCAGCAGTTGGACAGGGGGCGGCGAGCAGTACTTC.